This T cell receptor beta chain is from a study of low-dose radiotherapy and immunotherapy resistance in tumors. Priming of first-strand cDNA relied on TRAV- and TRBV-specific primers (covering alpha and beta chains). TCR amplification used roughly 21 PCR cycles, a constant-region primer and a V-primer adapter. TCRdb re-analysed the reads in MiXCR, keeping a single row per CDR3 protein. The sample has some 46,000 distinct CDR3 sequences, approximately 26% seen once; the top ten hold around 9.1%. Time point meaning: after trial treatment. Treatment of the sample: LDRT plus nivolumab, ipilimumab, low-dose cyclophosphamide and aspirin (RACIN trial). The donors' treatment consisted of nivolumab, ipilimumab, aspirin, low-dose cyclophosphamide and low-dose radiotherapy. CDR3 length equals 12 residues.

The specimen comprised PBMCs, sampled after low-dose radiotherapy plus immunotherapy. The sequence derives from a male donor with prostate cancer. This chain uses TRBV21-1 with TRBJ2-7. TRBV21-1 is a pseudogene locus. The CDR3 sequence is CASSKESYEQYF. CDR3 nucleotide sequence: TGTGCCAGCAGCAAGGAGAGCTACGAGCAGTACTTC.